Below, 10 T cell receptor beta chains from the same sample are listed, as sequenced in a study of PD-L1 blockade in urothelial cancer. Generated by immunoSEQ multiplex PCR, the TCRdb table keeps only in-frame clones and is missing some. The sample has around 46,000 clones; around 90% are singletons. Noted time point: peripheral blood 6 weeks after treatment start. Source: PBMCs, taken around atezolizumab (anti-PD-L1) treatment. Receptor source: a man aged 60 to 75 with urothelial cancer.

The rearrangement uses TRBV10-3 and TRBJ2-1; possible D gene TRBD1, 7 bases. Trimming removed 6 bases at V and 7 bases at J, with 13 bases between. Per the germline V gene, CDR1 is ENHRY and CDR2 is SYGVKD. The CDR3 runs to 13 residues. The CDR3 protein is CAIREGAQNEQFF. In nucleotides, the CDR3 is TGTGCCATCAGGGAGGGGGCGCAGAATGAGCAGTTCTTC.

The V and J genes are TRBV2 and TRBJ2-4, with unresolved D. Germline assignment: CDR1 SNHLY and CDR2 FYNNEI. The CDR3 extends over 13 amino acids. With 7 bases removed from V and 0 bases from J, the gap between germline ends came to 7 bases. The CDR3 reads CASTPGAKNIQYF. CDR3 nucleotide sequence: TGTGCCAGCACGCCGGGAGCCAAAAACATTCAGTACTTC.

This chain uses TRBV19 with TRBJ2-7; TRBD1 agrees at 9 bases. Looked up from germline, CDR1 is LNHDA and CDR2 is SQIVND (reference sequence). The V and J ends lost 4 bases and 5 bases, in that order; junction bases with no gene match: 6. The CDR3 length is 14 residues. CDR3 coding DNA: TGTGCCAGTAGTACTTGGACAGGGGTTCACGAGCAGTACTTC. The encoded protein is CASSTWTGVHEQYF.

The chain is built from TRBV7-9 and TRBJ2-2, with 11 bases identical to TRBD2. The CDR3 is made up of 17 amino acids. The ends lost 0 bases at V and 4 bases at J; junction bases unmatched: 4. Germline assignment: CDR1 SEHNR and CDR2 FQNEAQ (reference sequence). In DNA, the CDR3 is TGTGCCAGCAGCTTAGCAGGGACTAGCGGAGTCACCGGGGAGCTGTTTTTT. The encoded protein is CASSLAGTSGVTGELFF.

The chain couples TRBV4-3 to TRBJ2-7, with 14 bases that match TRBD2. The CDR3 loop spans 18 amino acids. Germline V CDR1 and CDR2: LGHNA, YSLEER. Trimming cost V 4 bases and J 4 bases; bases outside gene matches: 12. The CDR3 sequence is CASSPGTSGRGLGYEQYF. CDR3 bases: TGCGCCAGCAGCCCGGGGACTAGCGGGAGAGGCTTAGGGTACGAGCAGTACTTC.

This clone was counted a single time. The chain combines TRBV10-1 with TRBJ1-1; 7 bases are shared with TRBD1. Germline V gene data show CDR1 as WNHNN and CDR2 as SYGVQD (reference sequence). The ends lost 3 bases at V and 3 bases at J; junction bases unmatched: 4. The CDR3 consists of 14 residues. The CDR3 DNA follows: TGCGCCAGCAGTGAAAGACAGGGTTACACTGAAGCTTTCTTT. This encodes CASSERQGYTEAFF.

The chain uses TRBV10-3 and TRBJ1-5; D may be TRBD1 (5 bases). V lost 4 bases and J lost 0, with 10 bases in between. The length of the CDR3 is 15 residues. The germline gives CDR1 ENHRY, CDR2 SYGVKD. The CDR3 nucleotides are TGTGCCATCAGTGCAGACAGTTATAGCAATCAGCCCCAGCATTTT. Translation gives CAISADSYSNQPQHF.

The sample holds a few counts of this clone. V usage is TRBV28 and J usage is TRBJ1-2; the D gene is possibly TRBD1 (6 bases). This CDR3 spans 13 amino acids. Germline V lookup: CDR1 MDHEN, CDR2 SYDVKM. V lost 5 bases, J lost 8 bases, and 15 bases lay in between. CDR3 sequence reads: CASSTQTGLGYTF. CDR3 nucleotides: TGTGCCAGCAGTACGCAAACAGGGCTGGGCTACACCTTC.

This clone has only one observation. The chain combines TRBV18 with TRBJ1-2; possible D gene TRBD1, 5 bases. V shed 6 bases and J shed 5 bases, with 13 bases lying between them. Germline CDR1 and CDR2: KGHSH and LQKENI. The CDR3 covers 13 residues. The CDR3 region is CASSLDSQYGYTF. DNA of the CDR3: TGTGCCAGCTCCCTCGACAGTCAGTATGGCTACACCTTC.

The chain combines TRBV7-3 with TRBJ2-2; the match to TRBD2 covers 12 bases. V gave up 1 base and J gave up 9 bases; unmatched junction bases: 9. The germline CDR1 and CDR2 sequences are SGHTA and FQGTGA. This CDR3 is built from 17 residues. CDR3 sequence (DNA): TGTGCCAGCAGCTTAATGCTAGCGGGGGGGCCTCCTCGGGAGCTGTTTTTT. Amino acid sequence: CASSLMLAGGPPRELFF.